The clone carrying this T cell receptor beta chain appeared once. This CDR3 has 12 amino acids. Germline CDR1 reads MDHEN; CDR2 reads SYDVKM. The V end was cut by 7 bases, the J end by 6 bases, with 11 bases between. Per the original methods: The assay estimated nucleated cells by amplifying reference gene primers. Method: immunoSEQ multiplex PCR; TCRdb's copy keeps in-frame clones and lacks some. V and J calls plus clone size are reproduced from that table; the DNA served to infer D and trimming. The data contain nearly 250,000 clones, 86% of them seen just once; the ten biggest clones take up around 1.5%. These data belong to a study of blood T cell repertoires in COVID-19. Whole-study context: The United States, Italy and Spain supplied acute and convalescent COVID-19 samples. T cells, B-cell-depleted T cells, or PBMCs provided the cDNA or gDNA that served as material.

What was sequenced was peripheral blood. This sequence joins TRBV28 and TRBJ2-3; D remains ambiguous. The TCR originated in a woman aged 60-75 years who had recovered from COVID-19. CDR3 DNA: TGTGCCAGCACCCCCTCTACGGATACGCAGTATTTT. Amino acids: CASTPSTDTQYF.